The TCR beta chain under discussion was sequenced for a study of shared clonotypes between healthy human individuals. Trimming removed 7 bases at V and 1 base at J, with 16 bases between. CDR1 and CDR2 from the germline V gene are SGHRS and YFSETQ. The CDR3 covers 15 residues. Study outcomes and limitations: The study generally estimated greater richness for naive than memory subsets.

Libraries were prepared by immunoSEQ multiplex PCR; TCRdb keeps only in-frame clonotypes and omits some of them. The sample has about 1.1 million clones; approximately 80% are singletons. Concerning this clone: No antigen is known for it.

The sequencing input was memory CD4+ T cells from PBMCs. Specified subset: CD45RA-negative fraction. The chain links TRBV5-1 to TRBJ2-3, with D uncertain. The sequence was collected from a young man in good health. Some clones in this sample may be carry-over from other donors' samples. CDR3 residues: CASREGPAGTDTQYF. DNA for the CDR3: TGCGCCAGCCGAGAAGGTCCGGCTGGCACAGATACGCAGTATTTT.